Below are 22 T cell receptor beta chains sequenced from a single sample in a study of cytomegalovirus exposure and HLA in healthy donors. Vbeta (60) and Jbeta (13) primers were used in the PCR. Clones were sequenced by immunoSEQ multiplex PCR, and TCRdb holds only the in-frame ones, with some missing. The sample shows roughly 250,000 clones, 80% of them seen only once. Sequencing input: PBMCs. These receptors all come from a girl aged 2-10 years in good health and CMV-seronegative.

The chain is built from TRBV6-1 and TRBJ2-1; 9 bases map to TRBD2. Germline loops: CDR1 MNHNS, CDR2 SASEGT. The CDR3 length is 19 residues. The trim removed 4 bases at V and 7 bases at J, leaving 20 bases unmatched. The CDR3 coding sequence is TGTGCCAGCAGTGGCTGGATTTTTAGCGGGAGTGAGAGTGCGAATGAGCAGTTCTTC. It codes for CASSGWIFSGSESANEQFF.

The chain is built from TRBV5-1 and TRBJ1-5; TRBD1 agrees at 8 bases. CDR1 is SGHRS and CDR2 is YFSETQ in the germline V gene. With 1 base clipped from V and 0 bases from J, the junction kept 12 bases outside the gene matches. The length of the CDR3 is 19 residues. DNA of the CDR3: TGCGCCAGCAGCTTGTCTTCGGACAGGGCTCCCTATAGCAATCAGCCCCAGCATTTT. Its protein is CASSLSSDRAPYSNQPQHF.

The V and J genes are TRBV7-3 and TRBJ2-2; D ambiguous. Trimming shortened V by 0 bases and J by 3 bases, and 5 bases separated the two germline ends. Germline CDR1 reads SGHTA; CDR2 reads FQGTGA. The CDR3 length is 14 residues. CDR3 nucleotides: TGTGCCAGCAGCTTAACACGGGACACCGGGGAGCTGTTTTTT. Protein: CASSLTRDTGELFF.

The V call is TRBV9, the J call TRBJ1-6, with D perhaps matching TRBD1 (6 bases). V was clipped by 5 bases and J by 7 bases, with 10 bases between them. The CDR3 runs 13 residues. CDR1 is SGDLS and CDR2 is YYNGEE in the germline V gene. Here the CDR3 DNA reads TGTGCCAGCAGACAGGGCGCCAATTCACCCCTCCACTTT. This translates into CASRQGANSPLHF.

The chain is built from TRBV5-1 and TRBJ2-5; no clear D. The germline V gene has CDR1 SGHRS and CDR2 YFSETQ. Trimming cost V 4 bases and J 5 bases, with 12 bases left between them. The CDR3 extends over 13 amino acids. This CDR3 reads CASSLGKRETQYF. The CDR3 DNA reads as TGCGCCAGCAGCCTGGGAAAGAGGGAGACCCAGTACTTC.

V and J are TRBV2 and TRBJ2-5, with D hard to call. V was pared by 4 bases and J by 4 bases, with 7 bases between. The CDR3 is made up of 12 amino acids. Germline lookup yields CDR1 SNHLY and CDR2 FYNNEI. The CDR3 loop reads CASSGRGETQYF. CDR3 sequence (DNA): TGTGCCAGCAGTGGAAGAGGAGAGACCCAGTACTTC.

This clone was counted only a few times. The CDR3: CATSREAGVLFF. DNA for the CDR3: TGTGCCACCAGCAGAGAGGCGGGAGTACTGTTCTTC. This sequence joins TRBV15 and TRBJ2-1; 7 positions match TRBD2. The V gene's germline CDR1 is LNHNV and CDR2 YYDKDF (reference sequence). This CDR3 contains 12 residues. Unmatched junction bases numbered 5, after V lost 0 bases and J lost 15 bases.

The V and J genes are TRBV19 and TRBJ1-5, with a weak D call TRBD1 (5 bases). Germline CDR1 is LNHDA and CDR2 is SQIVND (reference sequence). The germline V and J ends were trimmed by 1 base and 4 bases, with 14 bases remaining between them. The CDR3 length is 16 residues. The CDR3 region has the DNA TGTGCCAGTAGTATAGCCCCCAGGGAGGGGAATCAGCCCCAGCATTTT. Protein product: CASSIAPREGNQPQHF.

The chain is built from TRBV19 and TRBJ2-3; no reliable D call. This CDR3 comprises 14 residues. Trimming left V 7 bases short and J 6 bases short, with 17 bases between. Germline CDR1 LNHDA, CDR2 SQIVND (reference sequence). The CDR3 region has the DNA TGTGCCAGTATTAGTGCCAGTCAGACTGATACGCAGTATTTT. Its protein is CASISASQTDTQYF.

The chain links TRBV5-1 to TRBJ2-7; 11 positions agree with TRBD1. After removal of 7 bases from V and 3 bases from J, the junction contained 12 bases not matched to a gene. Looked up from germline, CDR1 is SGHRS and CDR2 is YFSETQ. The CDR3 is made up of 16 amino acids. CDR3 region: CASSPNVGTGGYEQYF. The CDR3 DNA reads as TGCGCCAGCTCCCCTAATGTCGGGACAGGGGGCTACGAGCAGTACTTC.

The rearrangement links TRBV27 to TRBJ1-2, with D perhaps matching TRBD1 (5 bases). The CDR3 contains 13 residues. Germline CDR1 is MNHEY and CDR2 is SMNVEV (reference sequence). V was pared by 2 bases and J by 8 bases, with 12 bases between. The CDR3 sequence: CASSLRGMRGYTF. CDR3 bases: TGTGCCAGCAGTTTAAGGGGAATGCGCGGCTACACCTTC.

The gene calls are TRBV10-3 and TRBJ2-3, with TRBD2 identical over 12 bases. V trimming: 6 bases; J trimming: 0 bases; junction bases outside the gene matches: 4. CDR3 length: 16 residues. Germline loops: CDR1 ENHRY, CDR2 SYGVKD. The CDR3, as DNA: TGTGCCATCAGGACTAGCGGGGGATCTAGCACAGATACGCAGTATTTT. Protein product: CAIRTSGGSSTDTQYF.

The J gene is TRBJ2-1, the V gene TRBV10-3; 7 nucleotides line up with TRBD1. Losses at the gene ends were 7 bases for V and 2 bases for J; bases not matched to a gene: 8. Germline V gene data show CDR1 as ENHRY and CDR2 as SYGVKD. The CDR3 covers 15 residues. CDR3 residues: CAIKEPGQTYNEQFF. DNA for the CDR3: TGTGCCATCAAGGAACCGGGACAGACCTACAATGAGCAGTTCTTC.

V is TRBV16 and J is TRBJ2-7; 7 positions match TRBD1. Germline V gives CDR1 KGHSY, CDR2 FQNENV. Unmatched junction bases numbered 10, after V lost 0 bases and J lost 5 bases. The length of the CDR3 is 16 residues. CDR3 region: CASSQSRQGFFHEQYF. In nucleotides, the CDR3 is TGTGCCAGCAGCCAATCCCGACAGGGCTTTTTCCACGAGCAGTACTTC.

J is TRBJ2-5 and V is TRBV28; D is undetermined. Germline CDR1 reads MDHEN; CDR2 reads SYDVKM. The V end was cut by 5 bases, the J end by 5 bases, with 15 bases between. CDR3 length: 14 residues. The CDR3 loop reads CASSPPGPLETQYF. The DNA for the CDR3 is TGTGCCAGCAGTCCCCCTGGGCCCTTGGAGACCCAGTACTTC.

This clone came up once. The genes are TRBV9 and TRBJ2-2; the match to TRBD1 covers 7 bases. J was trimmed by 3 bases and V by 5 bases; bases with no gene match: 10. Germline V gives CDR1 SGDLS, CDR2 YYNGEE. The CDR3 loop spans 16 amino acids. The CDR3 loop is CASRATGTEDTGELFF. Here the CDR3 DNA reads TGTGCCAGCAGAGCCACAGGGACAGAGGACACCGGGGAGCTGTTTTTT.

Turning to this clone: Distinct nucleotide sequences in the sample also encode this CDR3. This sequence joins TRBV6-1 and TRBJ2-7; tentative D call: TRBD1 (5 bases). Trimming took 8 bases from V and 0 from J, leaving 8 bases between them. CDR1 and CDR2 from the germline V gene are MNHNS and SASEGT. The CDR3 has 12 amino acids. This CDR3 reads CASQGHSYEQYF. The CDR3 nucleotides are TGTGCCAGCCAAGGACACTCCTACGAGCAGTACTTC.

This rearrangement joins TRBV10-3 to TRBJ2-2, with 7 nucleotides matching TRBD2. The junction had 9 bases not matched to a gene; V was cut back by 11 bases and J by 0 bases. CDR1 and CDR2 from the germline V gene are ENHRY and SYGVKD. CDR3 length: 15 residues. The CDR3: CASQRERTNTGELFF. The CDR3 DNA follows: TGTGCCTCCCAGCGGGAACGAACGAACACCGGGGAGCTGTTTTTT.

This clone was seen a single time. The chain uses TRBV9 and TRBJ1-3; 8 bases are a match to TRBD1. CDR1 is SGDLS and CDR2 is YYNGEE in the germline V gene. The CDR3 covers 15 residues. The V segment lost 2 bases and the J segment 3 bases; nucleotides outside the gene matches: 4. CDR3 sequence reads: CASSVGQGDGNTIYF. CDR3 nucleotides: TGTGCCAGCAGCGTCGGACAGGGAGATGGAAACACCATATATTTT.

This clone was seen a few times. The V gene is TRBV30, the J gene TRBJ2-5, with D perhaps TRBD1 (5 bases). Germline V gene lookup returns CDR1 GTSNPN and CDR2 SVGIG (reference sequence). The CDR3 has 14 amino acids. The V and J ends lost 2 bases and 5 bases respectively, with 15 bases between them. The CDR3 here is CAWSTGQGEETQYF. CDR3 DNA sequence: TGTGCCTGGAGTACCGGGCAGGGTGAGGAGACCCAGTACTTC.

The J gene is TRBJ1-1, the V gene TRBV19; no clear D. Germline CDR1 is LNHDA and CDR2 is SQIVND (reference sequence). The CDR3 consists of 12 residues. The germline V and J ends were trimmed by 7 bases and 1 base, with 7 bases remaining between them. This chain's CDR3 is CASKTQNTEAFF. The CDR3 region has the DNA TGTGCCAGTAAGACACAGAACACTGAAGCTTTCTTT. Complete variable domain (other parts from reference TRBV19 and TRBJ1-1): DGGITQSPKYLFRKEGQNVTLSCEQNLNHDAMYWYRQDPGQGLRLIYYSQIVNDFQKGDIAEGYSVSREKKESFPLTVTSAQKNPTAFYLCASKTQNTEAFFGQGTRLTVV.

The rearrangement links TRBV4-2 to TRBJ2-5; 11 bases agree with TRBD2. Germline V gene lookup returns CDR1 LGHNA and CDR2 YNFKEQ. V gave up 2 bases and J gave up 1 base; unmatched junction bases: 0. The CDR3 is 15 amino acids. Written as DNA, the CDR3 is TGTGCCAGCAGCCAAACTAGCGGGGGCCAAGAGACCCAGTACTTC. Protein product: CASSQTSGGQETQYF.